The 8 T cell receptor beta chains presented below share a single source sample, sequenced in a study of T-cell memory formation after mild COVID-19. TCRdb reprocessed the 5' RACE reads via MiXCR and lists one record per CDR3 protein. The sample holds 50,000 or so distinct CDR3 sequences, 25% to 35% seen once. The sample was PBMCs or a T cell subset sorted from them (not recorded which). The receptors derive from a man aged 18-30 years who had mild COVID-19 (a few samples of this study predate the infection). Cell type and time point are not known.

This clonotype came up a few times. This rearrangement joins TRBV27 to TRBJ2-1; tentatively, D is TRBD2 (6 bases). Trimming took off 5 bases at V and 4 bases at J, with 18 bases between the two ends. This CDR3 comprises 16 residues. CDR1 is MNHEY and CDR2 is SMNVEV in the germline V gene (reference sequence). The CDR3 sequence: CASSPLTSSFYNEQFF. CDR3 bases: TGTGCCAGCAGTCCCCTTACTAGCAGCTTTTACAATGAGCAGTTCTTC.

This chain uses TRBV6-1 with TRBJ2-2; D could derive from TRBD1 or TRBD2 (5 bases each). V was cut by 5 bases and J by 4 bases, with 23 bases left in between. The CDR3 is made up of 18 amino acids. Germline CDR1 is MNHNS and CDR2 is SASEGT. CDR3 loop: CASSPGDPAEIITGELFF. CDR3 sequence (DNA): TGTGCCAGCAGTCCTGGGGACCCAGCGGAGATAATCACCGGGGAGCTGTTTTTT.

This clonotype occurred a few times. The CDR3 nucleotides are TGCGCCAGCGGCGCGGATCGGGGGGCTTACGAGCAGTACTTC. Translating gives CASGADRGAYEQYF. V gene TRBV4-3 combines with J gene TRBJ2-7, with D tentatively TRBD2 (7 bases). The germline V gene encodes CDR1 LGHNA and CDR2 YSLEER. V dropped 8 bases and J dropped 4 bases, with 18 bases sitting between them. This CDR3 is built from 14 residues.

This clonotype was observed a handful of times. CDR3 residues: CASSRGIGRGNEQFF. The CDR3 DNA is TGTGCCAGCAGTCGAGGGATAGGCAGGGGGAATGAGCAGTTCTTC. The rearrangement uses TRBV12-3 or TRBV12-4 and TRBJ2-1; 7 nucleotides align to TRBD1. This CDR3 has 15 residues. V trimming: 5 bases; J trimming: 7 bases; junction bases outside the gene matches: 11.

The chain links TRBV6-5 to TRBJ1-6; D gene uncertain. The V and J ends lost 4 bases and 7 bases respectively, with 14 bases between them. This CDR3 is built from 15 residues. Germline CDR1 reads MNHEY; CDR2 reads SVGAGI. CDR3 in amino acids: CASSSSGSANSPLHF. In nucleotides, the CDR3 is TGTGCCAGCAGTTCCTCCGGGTCAGCAAATTCACCCCTCCACTTT.

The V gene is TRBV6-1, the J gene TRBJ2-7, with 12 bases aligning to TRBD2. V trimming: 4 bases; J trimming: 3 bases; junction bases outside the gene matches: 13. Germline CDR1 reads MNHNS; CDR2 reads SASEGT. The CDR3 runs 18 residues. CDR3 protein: CASSVPSGGETASYEQYV. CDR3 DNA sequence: TGTGCCAGCAGTGTCCCTAGCGGGGGGGAAACGGCGAGCTACGAGCAGTACGTC.

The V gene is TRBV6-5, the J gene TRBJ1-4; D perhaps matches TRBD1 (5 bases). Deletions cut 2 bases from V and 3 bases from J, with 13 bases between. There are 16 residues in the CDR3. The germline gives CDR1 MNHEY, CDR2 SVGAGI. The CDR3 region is CASSYGQGPPNEKLFF. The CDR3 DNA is TGTGCCAGCAGTTACGGGCAGGGACCACCTAATGAAAAACTGTTTTTT.

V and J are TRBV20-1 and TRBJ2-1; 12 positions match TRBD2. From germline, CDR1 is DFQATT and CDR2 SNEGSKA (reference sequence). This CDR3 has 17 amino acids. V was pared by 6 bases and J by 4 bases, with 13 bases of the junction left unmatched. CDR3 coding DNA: TGCAGTGCACACCCTAGCGGGGGGGCGCTCCTGTACAATGAGCAGTTCTTC. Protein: CSAHPSGGALLYNEQFF.